This T cell receptor (beta chain) was sequenced in a study of blood T cell repertoires in COVID-19. About the study: Acute-phase and convalescent COVID-19 samples originated in the United States, Italy and Spain.

Germline V gives CDR1 GTSNPN, CDR2 SVGIG (reference sequence). This CDR3 comprises 20 residues. Trimming removed 2 bases at V and 0 bases at J, with 26 bases between. Authors' processing steps: Reference gene primers were amplified, and this amplification served to estimate nucleated cell counts. Assay: immunoSEQ multiplex PCR; the TCRdb copy retains only in-frame clones and omits some. That table gives V, J and clone size, and the DNA gave D and trimming. The table shows around 300,000 clones, with under 90% occurring only once. This clone showed up just a few times. Those who participated ranged in age from about 18 to 89 years and resided in 20 to 30 US areas. Recovered Cohort 3 donors showed two negative PCRs, clearance, or symptom resolution.

This TCR came from a woman between 40 and 55 years old who had recovered from COVID-19. V gene TRBV30 combines with J gene TRBJ1-5; D is undetermined. Source material: PBMCs or T cells enriched from blood (not recorded which). CDR3 in amino acids: CAWSLGFRRRGIYSNQPQHF. In DNA, the CDR3 is TGTGCCTGGAGTCTAGGGTTCCGGCGGCGCGGGATCTATAGCAATCAGCCCCAGCATTTT.